This record looks at one TCR beta chain sequence and its context. The antigen remains unidentified. CD8 cells classed as naive were CD45RO-negative and positively selected for CCR7, excluding terminally differentiated effector memory CD45RA+ cells. Germline V lookup: CDR1 MDHEN, CDR2 SYDVKM. This CDR3 is 15 amino acids long. V lost 5 bases, J lost 4 bases, and 17 bases lay in between. This specimen comes from a study of shared clonotypes between healthy human individuals. The protocol was immunoSEQ multiplex PCR, while the TCRdb copy is restricted to in-frame clones and leaves out a portion. The sample has around 1,900,000 clones; over 85% are singletons. General study findings and limits: Around 5% of naive CD4 clonotypes were common to a handful of donors.

The V and J genes are TRBV28 and TRBJ1-2; D is undetermined. Sequencing was carried out using naive CD8+ T cells from PBMCs. This receptor was identified in a man in his late teens or twenties in good health. Some clones in this sample may be carry-over from other donors' samples. The CDR3 region has the DNA TGTGCCAGCAGTGAGGAGGACGGAATACTCTATGGCTACACCTTC. Protein product: CASSEEDGILYGYTF.